This T cell receptor beta chain was found in a study of blood T cell repertoires in COVID-19 (TCRdb year 2020). Regarding the study in general: Samples covering the acute and convalescent phases of COVID-19 were provided by collaborators in the United States, Italy and Spain. The material from the prospective study consisted of cDNA or gDNA derived from T cells, B-cell-depleted T cells, or PBMCs. Where available, HLA class I and class II types were taken from metadata supplied by the sample provider and were not determined by assay-based typing. Samples were obtained from the ongoing ImmuneRACE study (first 160 participants) and from roughly 1,300 subjects provided by 6 global collaborators. A freely available public database, intended as a resource for researchers studying the immune response to SARS-CoV-2, is where the repertoires were released. Sample metadata almost always included a de-identified subject ID, COVID-19 status, age in years and sex. The dataset comprised deeply sampled blood TCRbeta repertoires from subjects exposed to, actively infected with, or recovered from COVID-19.

TCRbeta CDR3 regions were amplified from genomic DNA using the immunoSEQ Assay, a bias-controlled multiplex PCR. Per the original workflow: The number of nucleated cells in each sample was estimated by amplification of reference gene primers within the assay. To quantify the absolute abundance of each unique TCRbeta CDR3 rearrangement, sequence reads were collapsed and filtered. Productive Simpson clonality was computed per sample as the square root of Simpson's diversity index over productive rearrangements. Sourced from immuneACCESS, this table was stored by TCRdb with only in-frame sequences that have V and J called. A share of the clones is absent; for the studies checked, an unresolved V gene accounts for under half, and the remainder has no known explanation. Clone size and the V and J calls come from that table; the DNA yielded D and trimming. This sample comprises more than 450,000 clones, approximately 90% of them detected only once. The biggest ten clones account for approximately 0.7% of the sample.

Participants in the prospective study were enrolled through a virtual design, were aged roughly 18 to 100 years, and lived in approximately 25 United States geographic areas. In the prospective study, cohorts were assigned on the basis of participant-reported clinical history obtained from a screening survey and a study questionnaire. Recovered participants in ImmuneRACE Cohort 3 were defined by two consecutive negative NP/OP PCR tests, clearance by a healthcare professional, or resolution of symptoms. In the prospective study, whole blood, serum and a nasopharyngeal or oropharyngeal swab were collected from each participant by mobile phlebotomists. Additional blood draws and questionnaires over a roughly two-month period could optionally be provided by prospective study participants. Prospective study blood samples were shipped either frozen or at room temperature before DNA extraction. Concerning this clone itself: Its antigen is still unknown. Base qualities were left out, and no much larger clone turns up one base away.

The paper as a whole reports these results and caveats: How much clinical and demographic metadata was included differed by source and by participant, and the metadata was provided uncurated.

The sequence derives from a woman under 30 who had recovered from COVID-19. Sequencing was carried out using PBMCs or T cells enriched from blood (not recorded which).

The CDR3 reads CASSGEGYEQYF. Read as DNA, the sequence is TGTGCCTCTTCAGGGGAGGGCTACGAGCAGTACTTC. This sequence uses TRBV30 and TRBJ2-7; matching of 7 bases hints at TRBD2 as the D gene. According to the germline V gene (reference sequence), CDR1 reads GTSNPN and CDR2 reads SVGIG. The germline ends are 13 bases apart after V is trimmed by 7 bases and J by 3 bases. From its cysteine to its phenylalanine, the CDR3 spans 12 amino acids. The only DNA kept is the CDR3, 36 bases in frame from the first base.